This T cell receptor (beta chain) was found in a study of blood T cell repertoires in COVID-19. About the research overall: From the United States, Italy and Spain came samples of acute and convalescent COVID-19. Sample material is recorded as cDNA or gDNA derived from T cells, B-cell-depleted T cells, or PBMCs.

The germline V gene encodes CDR1 SGHVS and CDR2 FNYEAQ. This CDR3 region has 14 residues. V was cut by 5 bases and J by 5 bases, with 15 bases left in between. In the original processing: Amplification of reference gene primers provided the estimated nucleated cell counts. The data were produced by immunoSEQ multiplex PCR, yet TCRdb's version contains in-frame clones alone and is incomplete. V and J calls plus clone size are reproduced from that table; the DNA served to infer D and trimming. The data hold around 230,000 clones, with around 86% observed a single time. Sequenced sample: peripheral blood. The chain recombines TRBV7-6 with TRBJ2-5, with D maybe TRBD2 (5 bases). The clonotype comes from a woman aged 55-70 years with active or convalescent COVID-19. CDR3 protein: CASSQGLRGETQYF. DNA for the CDR3: TGTGCCAGCAGCCAAGGACTCAGAGGGGAGACCCAGTACTTC.